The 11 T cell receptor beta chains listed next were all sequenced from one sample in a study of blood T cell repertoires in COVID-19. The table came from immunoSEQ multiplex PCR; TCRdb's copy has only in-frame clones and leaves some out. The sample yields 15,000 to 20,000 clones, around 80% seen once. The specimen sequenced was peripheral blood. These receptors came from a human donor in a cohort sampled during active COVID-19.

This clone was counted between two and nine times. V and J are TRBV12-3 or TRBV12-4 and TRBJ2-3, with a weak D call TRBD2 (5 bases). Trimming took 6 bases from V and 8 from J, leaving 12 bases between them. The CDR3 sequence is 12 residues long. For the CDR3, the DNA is TGTGCCAGCAGGCCGGGATCTGGTACGCAGTATTTT. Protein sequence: CASRPGSGTQYF.

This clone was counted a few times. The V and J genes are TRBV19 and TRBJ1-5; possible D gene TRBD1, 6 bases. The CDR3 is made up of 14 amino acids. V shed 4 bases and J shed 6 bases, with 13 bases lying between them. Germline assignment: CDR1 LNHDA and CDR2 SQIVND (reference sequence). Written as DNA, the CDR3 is TGTGCCAGTAGTAATGCCAGGGGCAGTCAGCCCCAGCATTTT. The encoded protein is CASSNARGSQPQHF.

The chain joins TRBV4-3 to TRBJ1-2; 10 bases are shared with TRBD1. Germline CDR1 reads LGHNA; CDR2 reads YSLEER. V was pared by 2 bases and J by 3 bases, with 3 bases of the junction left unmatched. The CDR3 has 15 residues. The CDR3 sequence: CASSQSGQGYYGYTF. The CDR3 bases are TGCGCCAGCAGCCAATCGGGACAGGGGTACTATGGCTACACCTTC.

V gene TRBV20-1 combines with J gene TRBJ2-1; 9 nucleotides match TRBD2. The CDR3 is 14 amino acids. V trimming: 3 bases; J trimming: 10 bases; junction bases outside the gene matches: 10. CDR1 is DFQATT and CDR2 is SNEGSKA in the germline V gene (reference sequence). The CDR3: CSASPGLATREQFF. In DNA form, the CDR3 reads TGCAGTGCTAGTCCGGGACTAGCTACGCGGGAGCAGTTCTTC.

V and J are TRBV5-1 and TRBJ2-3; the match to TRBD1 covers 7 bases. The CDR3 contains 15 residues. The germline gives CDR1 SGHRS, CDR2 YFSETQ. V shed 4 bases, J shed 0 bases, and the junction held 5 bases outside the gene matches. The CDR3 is CASSRGTASTDTQYF. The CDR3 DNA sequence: TGCGCCAGCAGCCGAGGGACAGCTAGCACAGATACGCAGTATTTT.

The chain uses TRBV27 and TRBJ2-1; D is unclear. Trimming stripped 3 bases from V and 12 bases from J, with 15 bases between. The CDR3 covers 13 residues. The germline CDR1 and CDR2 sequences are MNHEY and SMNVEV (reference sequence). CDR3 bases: TGTGCCAGCAGTTTTGTAAGAAGTACAGTGCAGTTCTTC. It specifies CASSFVRSTVQFF.

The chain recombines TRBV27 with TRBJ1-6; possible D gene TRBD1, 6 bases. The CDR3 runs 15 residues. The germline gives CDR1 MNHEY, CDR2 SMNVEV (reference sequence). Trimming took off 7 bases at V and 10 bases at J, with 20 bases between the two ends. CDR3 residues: CASKSVGRGDSPLHF. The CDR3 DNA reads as TGTGCCAGCAAGAGCGTGGGCAGGGGTGACTCACCCCTCCACTTT.

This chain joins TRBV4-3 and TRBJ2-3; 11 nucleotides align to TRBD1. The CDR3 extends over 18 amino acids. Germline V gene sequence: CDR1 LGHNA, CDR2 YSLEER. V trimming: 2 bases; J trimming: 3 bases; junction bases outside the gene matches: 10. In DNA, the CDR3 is TGCGCCAGCAGCCAAAGAGGAGGACAGGGGGCGACTACAGATACGCAGTATTTT. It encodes CASSQRGGQGATTDTQYF.

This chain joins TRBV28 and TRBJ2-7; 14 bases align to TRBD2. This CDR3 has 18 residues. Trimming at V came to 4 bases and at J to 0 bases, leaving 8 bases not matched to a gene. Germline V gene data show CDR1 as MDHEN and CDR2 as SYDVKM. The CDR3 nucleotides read TGTGCCAGCAGTTCAGGACTAGCGGGAGGCATCGCCTCCTACGAGCAGTACTTC. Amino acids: CASSSGLAGGIASYEQYF.

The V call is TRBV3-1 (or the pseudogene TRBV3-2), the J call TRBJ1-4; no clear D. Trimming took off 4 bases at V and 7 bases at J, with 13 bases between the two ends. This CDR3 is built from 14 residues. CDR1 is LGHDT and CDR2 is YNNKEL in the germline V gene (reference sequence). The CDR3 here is CASSPDPAGEKLFF. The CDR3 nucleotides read TGTGCCAGCAGCCCGGACCCGGCGGGTGAAAAACTGTTTTTT.

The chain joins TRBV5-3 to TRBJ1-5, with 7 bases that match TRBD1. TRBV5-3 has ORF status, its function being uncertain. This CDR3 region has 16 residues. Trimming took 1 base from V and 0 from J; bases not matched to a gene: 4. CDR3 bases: TGTGCCAGAAGCTTGTTGTACAGGGGTAGCAATCAGCCCCAGCATTTT. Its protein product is CARSLLYRGSNQPQHF.